Listed here are 12 T cell receptor beta chains from one sample, sequenced in a study of CD8 T cells in ankylosing spondylitis. General study results and limits: In ankylosing spondylitis blood, a motif of several highly homologous TCR beta variants appeared characteristic.

Antigens for these TCRs are unknown. TCRdb re-called the 5' RACE reads through MiXCR, storing one row per CDR3 protein. This table has fewer than 550,000 distinct CDR3 sequences, about 5.4% appearing once. The sample consisted of blood, either unsorted or a sorted T cell fraction (not recorded which). Source of these receptors: a male donor with ankylosing spondylitis.

This clonotype showed up many times. This chain joins TRBV11-2 and TRBJ2-7; no definite D call. CDR3 length: 14 amino acids. Trimming stripped 4 bases from V and 0 bases from J, with 10 bases between. The germline V gene encodes CDR1 SGHAT and CDR2 FQNNGV. CDR3 loop: CASSWMRSSYEQYF. The CDR3 DNA sequence: TGTGCCAGCAGCTGGATGCGTAGCTCCTACGAGCAGTACTTC.

This clonotype was seen once. V gene TRBV28 combines with J gene TRBJ1-3, with D perhaps TRBD1 (5 bases). CDR3 length equals 16 residues. The germline V gene encodes CDR1 MDHEN and CDR2 SYDVKM. The V gene lost 4 bases and the J gene lost 0 bases, with 13 bases spanning the gap. The CDR3 DNA sequence: TGTGCCAGCAGTTCTGGGACGTCGAGCTCTGGAAACACCATATATTTT. As protein: CASSSGTSSSGNTIYF.

The V call is TRBV4-3, the J call TRBJ2-6; 9 nucleotides agree with TRBD1. The V gene's germline CDR1 is LGHNA and CDR2 YSLEER. J gave up 0 bases and V 4 bases, and 4 bases lay outside the gene matches. The CDR3 has 17 amino acids. In nucleotides, the CDR3 is TGCGCCAGCAGCCGAGACAGGGGGGGCTCTGGGGCCAACGTCCTGACTTTC. It specifies CASSRDRGGSGANVLTF.

This clonotype was seen many times. J is TRBJ2-5 and V is TRBV29-1; no firm D call. The V and J ends lost 5 bases and 0 bases respectively, with 13 bases between them. Germline V lookup: CDR1 SQVTM, CDR2 ANQGSEA. This CDR3 contains 14 residues. CDR3 coding DNA: TGCAGCGTTCCTAAAGCAGTGTACCAAGAGACCCAGTACTTC. Translation: CSVPKAVYQETQYF.

This chain joins TRBV4-3 and TRBJ2-5; 8 nucleotides agree with TRBD2. The V segment lost 0 bases and the J segment 5 bases; nucleotides outside the gene matches: 11. CDR3 size: 17 residues. Germline V gives CDR1 LGHNA, CDR2 YSLEER. CDR3 sequence: CASSQDGPGGEGETQYF. The CDR3 DNA reads as TGCGCCAGCAGCCAAGACGGTCCGGGGGGGGAAGGGGAGACCCAGTACTTC.

The chain links TRBV6-1 to TRBJ2-5, with D perhaps TRBD1 or TRBD2 (5 bases each). Trimming stripped 5 bases from V and 3 bases from J, with 16 bases between. Germline values: CDR1 MNHNS, CDR2 SASEGT. The CDR3 loop spans 15 amino acids. The DNA of the CDR3 is TGTGCCAGCAGTCGGGGTCCGGGGCGCGAAGAGACCCAGTACTTC. Translating it yields CASSRGPGREETQYF.

This clonotype was detected ten times or more. The gene calls are TRBV5-1 and TRBJ1-1; D is possibly TRBD1 (5 bases). The germline gives CDR1 SGHRS, CDR2 YFSETQ. CDR3 length equals 14 residues. The ends were cut back, 0 bases at V and 6 bases at J, with 12 bases in the middle. In DNA form, the CDR3 reads TGCGCCAGCAGCTTGGTGGACGGGGGTTCTGAAGCTTTCTTT. It encodes CASSLVDGGSEAFF.

This clonotype was counted a few times. The chain's CDR3 is CASSSSVWDRVVPYEQYF. The CDR3 region has the DNA TGTGCCAGCAGCTCATCCGTCTGGGACAGGGTTGTCCCCTACGAGCAGTACTTC. This chain uses TRBV11-2 with TRBJ2-7, with TRBD1 identical over 9 bases. The CDR3 spans 18 residues. Germline V gives CDR1 SGHAT, CDR2 FQNNGV. Unmatched junction bases numbered 15, after V lost 4 bases and J lost 2 bases.

This clonotype was counted at least ten times. The V call is TRBV27, the J call TRBJ2-7, with D perhaps matching TRBD1 (5 bases). V shed 2 bases and J shed 0 bases, with 11 bases lying between them. This CDR3 has 15 amino acids. CDR1 is MNHEY, CDR2 SMNVEV, per germline (reference sequence). CDR3 protein: CASSLASGISYEQYF. Here the CDR3 DNA reads TGTGCCAGCAGTTTAGCATCAGGGATCTCCTACGAGCAGTACTTC.

Only a few counts were recorded for this clonotype. The chain is built from TRBV5-1 and TRBJ2-5, with 14 positions matching TRBD2. The CDR3 loop spans 16 amino acids. Per germline, CDR1 SGHRS and CDR2 YFSETQ. The J segment lost 5 bases and the V segment lost 4 bases, leaving 7 bases of the junction unmatched. CDR3: CASSRGTSGGLETQYF. The CDR3 bases are TGCGCCAGCAGCAGAGGGACTAGCGGGGGCCTGGAGACCCAGTACTTC.

In its sample, this clonotype was seen a few times. V and J are TRBV7-2 and TRBJ2-4; D might be TRBD1 or TRBD2, each matching 5 bases. The germline CDR1 and CDR2 sequences are SGHTA and FQGNSA. The CDR3 loop spans 13 amino acids. The V gene lost 7 bases and the J gene lost 11 bases, with 18 bases spanning the gap. The CDR3 protein is CASTLGTELLQYF. The DNA of the CDR3 is TGTGCCAGCACCCTCGGGACGGAACTTCTTCAGTACTTC.

The table lists this clonotype with many counts. The rearrangement links TRBV12-3 or TRBV12-4 to TRBJ1-1; a weak D match, TRBD1 (5 bases). The CDR3 extends over 15 amino acids. The V and J ends lost 5 bases and 0 bases respectively, with 13 bases between them. The CDR3 protein is CASSPGTLMNTEAFF. In nucleotides, the CDR3 is TGTGCCAGCAGTCCCGGGACGCTGATGAACACTGAAGCTTTCTTT.